This entry lists 3 T cell receptor beta chains sequenced from one sample in a study of a mutant IDH1 vaccine in newly diagnosed glioma. Profiling relied on immunoSEQ multiplex PCR, and the TCRdb table lists in-frame clones only, not all of them. The data contain about 90,000 clones, around 92% of them singletons. Time point described: week 47, end of study. Each dose of the vaccine consisted of 300 ug of mutant IDH1 20-mer peptide, with topical imiquimod. Their specific antigens are unknown. Sample: PBMCs, taken from a glioma patient whose treatment included an IDH1 peptide vaccine. The receptors here all came from a woman between 50 and 59 years old with glioma.

The V gene is TRBV7-9, the J gene TRBJ2-1, with D perhaps matching TRBD2 (6 bases). V was trimmed by 5 bases and J by 7 bases, leaving 9 bases between them. Germline V gives CDR1 SEHNR, CDR2 FQNEAQ (reference sequence). This CDR3 has 12 amino acids. The CDR3: CASSHGRNEQFF. CDR3 in DNA: TGTGCCAGCAGCCATGGGAGGAATGAGCAGTTCTTC.

The rearrangement joins TRBV28 to TRBJ2-1; D is uncertain. From germline, CDR1 is MDHEN and CDR2 SYDVKM. The V and J ends lost 7 bases and 7 bases respectively, with 20 bases between them. The length of the CDR3 is 15 residues. The CDR3 here is CASTRTDRGRNEQFF. The DNA of the CDR3 is TGTGCCAGCACTCGAACGGACCGCGGTCGGAATGAGCAGTTCTTC.

The chain has TRBV19 and TRBJ2-4; D perhaps matches TRBD2 (5 bases). CDR1 is LNHDA, CDR2 SQIVND, per germline (reference sequence). The CDR3 loop spans 16 amino acids. Deletions cut 2 bases from V and 2 bases from J, with 13 bases between. The DNA for the CDR3 is TGTGCCAGTAGTATAAAAATGAGACTACCCAAAAACATTCAGTACTTC. The encoded protein is CASSIKMRLPKNIQYF. The entire variable domain, with the rest obtained from reference TRBV19 and TRBJ2-4, is as follows: DGGITQSPKYLFRKEGQNVTLSCEQNLNHDAMYWYRQDPGQGLRLIYYSQIVNDFQKGDIAEGYSVSREKKESFPLTVTSAQKNPTAFYLCASSIKMRLPKNIQYFGAGTRLSVL.